The clone carrying this TCR beta chain was seen a single time. What it binds is unknown. The entry originates in a study of vaccination effects on CD4 cells after COVID-19. Culturing for 10 days preceded CD4+ T cell isolation. The person was diagnosed with PCR-confirmed SARS-CoV-2 infection between March and December 2020. Either the BNT162b2 or mRNA-1273 vaccine was given to participants in two doses. At days 3 and 7, half of the medium was exchanged for IL-2 medium. V shed 0 bases, J shed 2 bases, and the junction held 6 bases outside the gene matches. This CDR3 region has 17 residues. Per the germline V gene, CDR1 is ENHRY and CDR2 is SYGVKD. Study observations and caveats: Few convalescent patients, and no early post-infection timepoints, were available to the study. Late post-vaccination samples showed marked contraction of infection- and vaccine-induced clones.

TCRdb's table, derived via immunoSEQ multiplex PCR, lists solely in-frame clones and lacks some. The table shows 40,000 to 45,000 clones, with 76% occurring only once. The rearrangement joins TRBV10-3 to TRBJ2-3, with TRBD1 identical over 9 bases. The origin of this receptor is a human donor who had a prior SARS-CoV-2 infection. The source material was CD4+ T cells from PBMCs cultured without peptide, sampled after COVID-19 vaccination. The CDR3 DNA is TGTGCCATCAGTGAGTCGTACAGGGGGCGAAACACAGATACGCAGTATTTT. Amino acids: CAISESYRGRNTDTQYF.